This T cell receptor beta chain is drawn from a study of blood T cell repertoires in COVID-19. Overall study context: COVID-19 samples from acute and convalescent phases originated in the United States, Italy and Spain. PBMCs, B-cell-depleted T cells, or T cells provided the cDNA or gDNA that made up the material.

Per the study methods: For nucleated cells, counts were estimated from reference gene primer amplification. This table comes from immunoSEQ multiplex PCR, and its TCRdb copy is limited to in-frame clones, with some not included. V, J and clone size reflect that table, while D and trimming were determined from the DNA. In the table there are around 150,000 clones, about four fifths of which are singletons. This CDR3 is built from 16 residues. Germline V gene sequence: CDR1 LGHNA, CDR2 YSLEER. The junction had 9 bases not matched to a gene; V was cut back by 2 bases and J by 9 bases. Sequencing input: peripheral blood. The receptor was isolated from an elderly woman in a cohort sampled during active or convalescent COVID-19. This chain connects TRBV4-3 to TRBJ1-6; TRBD1 matches at 8 bases. The CDR3 sequence is CASSQTLDRVGSPLHF. CDR3 in DNA: TGCGCCAGCAGCCAAACCCTGGACAGGGTTGGTTCACCCCTCCACTTT.